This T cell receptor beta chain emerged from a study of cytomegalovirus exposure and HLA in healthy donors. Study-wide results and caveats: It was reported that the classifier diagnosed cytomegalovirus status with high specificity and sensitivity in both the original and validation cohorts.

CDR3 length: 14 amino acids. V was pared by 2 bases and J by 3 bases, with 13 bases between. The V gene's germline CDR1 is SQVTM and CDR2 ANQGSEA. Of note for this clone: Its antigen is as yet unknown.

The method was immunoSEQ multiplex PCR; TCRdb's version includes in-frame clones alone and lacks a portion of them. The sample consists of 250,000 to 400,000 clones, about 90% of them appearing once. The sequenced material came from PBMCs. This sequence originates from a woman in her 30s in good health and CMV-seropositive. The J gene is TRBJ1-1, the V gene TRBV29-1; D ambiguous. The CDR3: CSVEMPGEDTEAFF. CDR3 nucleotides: TGCAGCGTTGAAATGCCAGGAGAGGACACTGAAGCTTTCTTT.